This TCR beta chain stems from a study of blood T cell repertoires in COVID-19. Study-level background: T cells, B-cell-depleted T cells, or PBMCs supplied cDNA or gDNA.

TCRdb keeps only in-frame clones here, not all; method: immunoSEQ multiplex PCR. The sample records some 180,000 clones, around 80% being singletons. The CDR3 extends over 13 amino acids. V lost 0 bases and J 7 bases, leaving 6 bases between the germline ends. The germline V gene encodes CDR1 LNHNV and CDR2 YYDKDF (reference sequence). The specimen was peripheral blood. This rearrangement joins TRBV15 to TRBJ2-2, with no clear D. This sequence originates from a man aged 55 to 69 with acute or convalescent COVID-19. DNA for the CDR3: TGTGCCACCAGCAGAGATTCTTACGGGGAGCTGTTTTTT. Encoded protein: CATSRDSYGELFF.